The TCR beta chain described here comes from a study of T-cell memory formation after mild COVID-19. TCRdb used MiXCR to reprocess the 5' RACE reads, holding one entry per CDR3 protein. The data show some 320,000 distinct CDR3 sequences, 15% to 20% seen once. This clonotype showed up just a few times. CDR1 SGHVS and CDR2 FNYEAQ come from the germline V gene. V shed 5 bases, J shed 0 bases, and the junction held 5 bases outside the gene matches. There are 16 residues in the CDR3. The receptor was isolated from a man aged 18 to 29 who had mild COVID-19 (a few samples of this study predate the infection). Cell type and time point are not known. This chain links TRBV7-6 with TRBJ1-5; TRBD1 agrees at 9 bases. Specimen: PBMCs or a T cell subset sorted from them (not recorded which). The CDR3 protein is CASSPDRGYSNQPQHF. The CDR3 region has the DNA TGTGCCAGCAGCCCGGACAGGGGTTATAGCAATCAGCCCCAGCATTTT.